This TCR beta chain was sequenced in a study of T cells in tuberculosis. The time point here: new active TB diagnosis, blood taken before or within 7 days of starting treatment. This CDR3 is built from 15 residues. V trimming: 4 bases; J trimming: 4 bases; junction bases outside the gene matches: 6. CDR1 and CDR2 (germline): MNHEY, SMNVEV (reference sequence). Repertoires were generated with immunoSEQ multiplex PCR, while TCRdb's copy carries only in-frame clones and drops some. Among about 34,000 clones, approximately 94% were seen once, and the ten largest hold over 10%. The J gene is TRBJ2-1, the V gene TRBV27; 8 bases map to TRBD2. Specimen: PBMCs, collected at tuberculosis diagnosis. This TCR was recovered from an adult with tuberculosis. The DNA for the CDR3 is TGTGCCAGCAGTTCCGGACTAGCACAGTACAATGAGCAGTTCTTC. It is translated as CASSSGLAQYNEQFF.